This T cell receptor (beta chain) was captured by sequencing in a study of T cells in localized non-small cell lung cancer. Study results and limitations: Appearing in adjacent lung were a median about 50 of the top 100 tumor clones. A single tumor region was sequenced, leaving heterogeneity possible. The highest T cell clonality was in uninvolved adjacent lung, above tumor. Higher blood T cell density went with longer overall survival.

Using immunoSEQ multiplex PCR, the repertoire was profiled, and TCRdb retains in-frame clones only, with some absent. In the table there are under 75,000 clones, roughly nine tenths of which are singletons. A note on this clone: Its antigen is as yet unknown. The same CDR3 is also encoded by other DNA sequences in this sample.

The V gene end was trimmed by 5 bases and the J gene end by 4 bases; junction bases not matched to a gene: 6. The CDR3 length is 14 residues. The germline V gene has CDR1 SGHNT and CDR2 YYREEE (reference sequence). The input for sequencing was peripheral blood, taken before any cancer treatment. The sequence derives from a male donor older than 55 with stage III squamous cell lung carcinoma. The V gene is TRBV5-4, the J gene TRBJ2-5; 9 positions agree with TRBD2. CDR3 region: CASSLAGAVETQYF. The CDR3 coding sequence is TGTGCCAGCAGTTTAGCGGGGGCGGTAGAGACCCAGTACTTC.